This T cell receptor beta chain was captured by sequencing in a study of OX40 agonist ivuxolimab in advanced cancers. Study-level information: Every 2 weeks, patients got intravenous ivuxolimab at one of six dose levels (0.01-10 mg/kg). Study results and limitations: Expanded clones were, on average, more numerous among CD8+ T cells than CD4+.

With respect to this clone: Its antigen is not known.

CDR3 length: 17 amino acids. CDR1 and CDR2 from the germline V gene are MDHEN and SYDVKM. V was clipped by 2 bases and J by 2 bases; unmatched bases: 5. Sequencing was performed with immunoSEQ multiplex PCR; in TCRdb, only in-frame clones are kept and a portion is missing. This repertoire shows 15,000 to 20,000 clones, roughly 80% found once; its top ten account for around 28%. The material sequenced was CD4+ or CD8+ T cells sorted from blood, taken in a trial of the OX40 agonist ivuxolimab. This TCR was recovered from an adult with an advanced solid tumor such as melanoma, head and neck, liver or kidney cancer. This sequence joins TRBV28 and TRBJ2-3; the match to TRBD2 covers 12 bases. CDR3 in amino acids: CASSLPTSGGPTDTQYF. CDR3 coding DNA: TGTGCCAGCAGTTTACCGACTAGCGGGGGACCCACAGATACGCAGTATTTT.